This entry lists 26 T cell receptor beta chains sequenced from one sample in a study of human T cells and chemical hapten exposure. TCRdb reprocessed the RACE reads with MiXCR, giving one entry per CDR3 protein. The table shows 380,000 or so distinct CDR3 sequences, with around 5% occurring only once. Time point indicated: pre-sensitization, week 0. As to treatment: therapeutic diphenylcyclopropenone sensitization with weekly scalp DPC. The sample here was whole blood, taken in connection with sensitization to the hapten diphenylcyclopropenone (DPC). The receptors originated from a woman younger than 35 with alopecia areata. Some clones in this sample may be carry-over from other donors' samples.

The genes are TRBV7-8 and TRBJ2-5, with 7 bases aligning to TRBD1. Germline CDR1 and CDR2: SGHVS and FQNEAQ. V lost 5 bases, J lost 4 bases, and 10 bases stayed unmatched. The CDR3 loop spans 15 amino acids. The CDR3 DNA is TGTGCCAGCAGCCCCCGACAGGGCTTCAGAGAGACCCAGTACTTC. This codes for CASSPRQGFRETQYF.

In regard to this clonotype: Possible read error: a much larger clone is one base away. The gene calls are TRBV4-3 and TRBJ2-3; no clear D. Germline V gives CDR1 LGHNA, CDR2 YSLEER. This CDR3 comprises 12 residues. Trimming pared 0 bases from V and 10 bases from J, leaving 8 bases between. The CDR3 reads CASSQEGHAQYF. The CDR3 nucleotides are TGCGCCAGCAGCCAAGAGGGCCATGCGCAGTATTTT.

The V gene is TRBV4-1, the J gene TRBJ2-1; perhaps TRBD1 as D (6 bases). The ends were cut back, 2 bases at V and 2 bases at J, with 13 bases in the middle. Germline V CDR1 and CDR2: MGHRA, YSYEKL. The CDR3 totals 16 residues. The CDR3 nucleotides are TGCGCCAGCAGCCAACTCGACAGGAACCCCTACAATGAGCAGTTCTTC. Amino acid sequence: CASSQLDRNPYNEQFF.

This clonotype has only a few counts. The V call is TRBV7-2, the J call TRBJ2-5; the D gene could be TRBD1 or TRBD2 (6 bases each). There are 16 residues in the CDR3. Between the trimmed V and J ends, which lost 3 bases and 4 bases, there was a span of 18 bases. CDR1 SGHTA and CDR2 FQGNSA come from the germline V gene. The CDR3 region is CASSFLGGRRTETQYF. The CDR3 DNA reads as TGTGCCAGCAGCTTCCTAGGGGGGAGGAGGACAGAGACCCAGTACTTC.

This clonotype was detected many times. The rearrangement links TRBV7-9 to TRBJ2-7; the match to TRBD2 covers 14 bases. Looked up from germline, CDR1 is SEHNR and CDR2 is FQNEAQ (reference sequence). J lost 5 bases, V lost 6 bases, and 3 bases had no gene match. The CDR3 sequence is 14 residues long. CDR3 coding DNA: TGTGCCAGCAGGACTAGCGGGGGGGAAAACGAGCAGTACTTC. Protein sequence: CASRTSGGENEQYF.

This clonotype was detected ten times or more. V usage is TRBV29-1 and J usage is TRBJ2-7, with D possibly being TRBD1 (7 bases). This CDR3 comprises 14 residues. V dropped 0 bases and J dropped 4 bases, with 13 bases sitting between them. Germline CDR1 is SQVTM and CDR2 is ANQGSEA. The CDR3 region is CSVEDPTGRYEQYF. In nucleotides, the CDR3 is TGCAGCGTTGAAGACCCGACAGGGAGGTACGAGCAGTACTTC.

This clonotype showed up many times. The V call is TRBV7-2, the J call TRBJ1-1; D is unresolved. There are 13 residues in the CDR3. Germline assignment: CDR1 SGHTA and CDR2 FQGNSA. V shed 2 bases and J shed 1 base, with 5 bases lying between them. CDR3 sequence reads: CASSLQANTEAFF. The CDR3 region has the DNA TGTGCCAGCAGCTTACAGGCGAACACTGAAGCTTTCTTT.

The sample holds a few counts of this clonotype. V gene TRBV7-2 combines with J gene TRBJ1-2; perhaps TRBD1 as D (5 bases). Germline CDR1 and CDR2: SGHTA and FQGNSA. V lost 5 bases and J 4 bases, leaving 17 bases between the germline ends. The CDR3 runs to 15 residues. This CDR3 is CASSRRYAGIYGYTF. CDR3 sequence (DNA): TGTGCCAGCAGCCGTAGATATGCAGGGATCTATGGCTACACCTTC.

This clonotype has ten or more counts. V is TRBV20-1 and J is TRBJ2-1, with 10 positions matching TRBD2. With V trimmed by 6 bases and J by 4 bases, 6 bases remained unmatched. CDR3 length: 14 residues. The V gene's germline CDR1 is DFQATT and CDR2 SNEGSKA (reference sequence). The CDR3 DNA follows: TGCAGTGCCTCCACTAGCGGGGCTTACAATGAGCAGTTCTTC. It yields the protein CSASTSGAYNEQFF.

The chain links TRBV7-2 to TRBJ2-3; 9 bases fit TRBD2. The CDR3 sequence is 16 residues long. After removal of 0 bases from V and 3 bases from J, the junction contained 4 bases not matched to a gene. Germline CDR1 and CDR2: SGHTA and FQGNSA. CDR3 protein: CASSLASGGTTDTQYF. The CDR3 region has the DNA TGTGCCAGCAGCTTAGCTAGCGGGGGTACGACAGATACGCAGTATTTT. The full variable domain, rest sourced from reference TRBV7-2 and TRBJ2-3, is GAGVSQSPSNKVTEKGKDVELRCDPISGHTALYWYRQSLGQGLEFLIYFQGNSAPDKSGLPSDRFSAERTGGSVSTLTIQRTQQEDSAVYLCASSLASGGTTDTQYFGPGTRLTVL.

This clonotype came up a few times. The chain links TRBV29-1 to TRBJ2-7; D may match TRBD1 or TRBD2 (5 bases each). Germline V gene data show CDR1 as SQVTM and CDR2 as ANQGSEA. This CDR3 is 13 amino acids long. Trimming took off 7 bases at V and 5 bases at J, with 18 bases between the two ends. CDR3 residues: CSATRKTGHEQYF. Here the CDR3 DNA reads TGCAGCGCCACTCGAAAAACGGGGCACGAGCAGTACTTC.

This clonotype was seen a handful of times. The CDR3 coding sequence is TGTGCCAGCAGCGCCCCCCCTTCCTACAATGAGCAGTTCTTC. Amino acids: CASSAPPSYNEQFF. The chain has TRBV7-2 and TRBJ2-1; no definite D call. From germline, CDR1 is SGHTA and CDR2 FQGNSA. The germline V and J ends were trimmed by 5 bases and 1 base, with 9 bases remaining between them. This CDR3 has 14 amino acids.

This chain links TRBV25-1 with TRBJ1-6, with 7 bases fitting TRBD1. The length of the CDR3 is 15 residues. Germline values: CDR1 MGHDK, CDR2 SYGVNS. J gave up 7 bases and V 4 bases, and 7 bases lay outside the gene matches. CDR3 DNA: TGTGCCAGCAGTGGTAGACAGGGAGGAAATTCACCCCTCCACTTT. Encoded protein: CASSGRQGGNSPLHF.

This clonotype was counted between two and nine times. V gene TRBV27 combines with J gene TRBJ1-2, with unresolved D. The V gene's germline CDR1 is MNHEY and CDR2 SMNVEV (reference sequence). V lost 10 bases and J lost 7, with 16 bases in between. The length of the CDR3 is 12 residues. CDR3 coding DNA: TGTGCCACCCGGGGAGGGTTTAGTGGCTACACCTTC. Translating gives CATRGGFSGYTF.

This clonotype was picked up a small number of times. Relative to the germline gene, one junction end is altered; a read error may explain this. This chain connects TRBV6-2 or TRBV6-3 to TRBJ1-5, with TRBD1 identical over 9 bases. The germline gives CDR1 MNHEY, CDR2 SVGEGT. This CDR3 region has 16 residues. CDR3 in DNA: TGTGCCAGCAGTGGCCTATCCGGGACAGGGAATCAACCCCAGCATTTT. Translation: CASSGLSGTGNQPQHF.

This clonotype was counted between two and nine times. This sequence joins TRBV7-2 and TRBJ2-3; 13 bases fit TRBD2. V lost 5 bases to trimming and J lost 6 bases; unmatched junction nucleotides: 11. Germline loops: CDR1 SGHTA, CDR2 FQGNSA. The length of the CDR3 is 17 residues. The CDR3 is CASSPRGLAGVRDTQYF. CDR3 DNA: TGTGCCAGCAGCCCCCGCGGACTAGCGGGGGTTCGGGATACGCAGTATTTT. Looking up the rest from reference TRBV7-2 and TRBJ2-3 gives the full variable domain: GAGVSQSPSNKVTEKGKDVELRCDPISGHTALYWYRQSLGQGLEFLIYFQGNSAPDKSGLPSDRFSAERTGGSVSTLTIQRTQQEDSAVYLCASSPRGLAGVRDTQYFGPGTRLTVL.

This clonotype was counted only a few times. This chain uses TRBV29-1 with TRBJ2-7; a possible D gene is TRBD2 (5 bases). CDR3 length equals 13 residues. Germline V CDR1 and CDR2: SQVTM, ANQGSEA. With 2 bases removed from V and 7 bases from J, the gap between germline ends came to 15 bases. The DNA for the CDR3 is TGCAGCGTTGAACTCAATACTCGGGGTGAGCAGTACTTC. It translates to CSVELNTRGEQYF.

The V gene is TRBV27, the J gene TRBJ2-6; 9 positions match TRBD1. The J segment lost 1 base and the V segment lost 5 bases, leaving 9 bases of the junction unmatched. The V gene's germline CDR1 is MNHEY and CDR2 SMNVEV (reference sequence). This CDR3 is built from 18 residues. CDR3 nucleotide sequence: TGTGCCAGCAGTCCATGGGACAGGGTATATTCTGGGGCCAACGTCCTGACTTTC. Translation gives CASSPWDRVYSGANVLTF.

The chain is built from TRBV12-5 and TRBJ2-1; 13 bases agree with TRBD2. Germline trimming cut 2 bases from V and 12 bases from J; bases unmatched to any gene: 7. The CDR3 has 15 residues. Per the germline V gene, CDR1 is LGHNT and CDR2 is FRNRAP. The chain's CDR3 is CASGLSTSGGTLQFF. CDR3 coding DNA: TGTGCTAGTGGTTTGTCGACTAGCGGGGGGACACTGCAGTTCTTC.

This clonotype was detected a few times. This chain connects TRBV20-1 to TRBJ1-1, with 7 bases matching TRBD1. This CDR3 comprises 16 residues. Per the germline V gene, CDR1 is DFQATT and CDR2 is SNEGSKA (reference sequence). V lost 0 bases, J lost 0 bases, and 7 bases stayed unmatched. The CDR3 loop reads CSARDYQGDMNTEAFF. In DNA form, the CDR3 reads TGCAGTGCTAGAGATTATCAGGGGGACATGAACACTGAAGCTTTCTTT.

The sample holds many counts of this clonotype. The chain joins TRBV11-1 to TRBJ1-1, with D uncertain. The CDR3 has 11 residues. CDR1 is SGHAT and CDR2 is FQDESV in the germline V gene (reference sequence). Deletions cut 6 bases from V and 1 base from J, with 3 bases between. CDR3 loop: CASSSNTEAFF. The CDR3 DNA follows: TGTGCCAGCAGTTCGAACACTGAAGCTTTCTTT.

This clonotype occurred a few times. This chain links TRBV7-2 with TRBJ1-4; D not certain. With 5 bases removed from V and 8 bases from J, the gap between germline ends came to 15 bases. Germline V lookup: CDR1 SGHTA, CDR2 FQGNSA. This CDR3 has 14 residues. As DNA, the CDR3 is TGTGCCAGCAGCCTAACCATCAGAGAGGAAAAACTGTTTTTT. Its protein is CASSLTIREEKLFF.

This clonotype was observed many times. This chain uses TRBV4-3 with TRBJ1-2; 9 nucleotides align to TRBD1. V shed 0 bases, J shed 4 bases, and the junction held 9 bases outside the gene matches. This CDR3 spans 17 amino acids. The germline V gene has CDR1 LGHNA and CDR2 YSLEER. This chain's CDR3 is CASSQERGQGFIYGYTF. As DNA, the CDR3 is TGCGCCAGCAGCCAAGAAAGAGGACAGGGGTTCATCTATGGCTACACCTTC.

This clonotype came up a few times. V gene TRBV28 combines with J gene TRBJ2-3; TRBD1 aligns across 7 bases. The V gene's germline CDR1 is MDHEN and CDR2 SYDVKM. The length of the CDR3 is 15 residues. V was pared by 6 bases and J by 6 bases, with 12 bases of the junction left unmatched. CDR3 nucleotides: TGTGCCAGCAGCTCCCCGAGACAGGGAGCGGATACGCAGTATTTT. Its protein product is CASSSPRQGADTQYF.

This clonotype was picked up many times. The rearrangement uses TRBV13 and TRBJ2-2; 8 nucleotides line up with TRBD1. CDR3 length: 14 amino acids. Germline V CDR1 and CDR2: PRHDT, FYEKMQ (reference sequence). V dropped 5 bases and J dropped 4; count of bases not matched to a gene: 3. The CDR3 DNA sequence: TGTGCCAGCAGCCCAGGACAGGGCACCGGGGAGCTGTTTTTT. It encodes CASSPGQGTGELFF.

A remark on this clonotype: A much larger clone differs from this one at a single base, so this may be a read error. The chain joins TRBV5-6 to TRBJ1-1, with TRBD1 matching over 7 bases. V shed 3 bases and J 1 base; nucleotides not matched to a gene: 6. Germline-derived CDR1 and CDR2 are SGHDT and YYEEEE. CDR3 length equals 15 residues. CDR3 DNA: TGTGCCAGCAGCTGGGTGACAGGGACGAACACTGAAGCTTTCTTT. It yields the protein CASSWVTGTNTEAFF.